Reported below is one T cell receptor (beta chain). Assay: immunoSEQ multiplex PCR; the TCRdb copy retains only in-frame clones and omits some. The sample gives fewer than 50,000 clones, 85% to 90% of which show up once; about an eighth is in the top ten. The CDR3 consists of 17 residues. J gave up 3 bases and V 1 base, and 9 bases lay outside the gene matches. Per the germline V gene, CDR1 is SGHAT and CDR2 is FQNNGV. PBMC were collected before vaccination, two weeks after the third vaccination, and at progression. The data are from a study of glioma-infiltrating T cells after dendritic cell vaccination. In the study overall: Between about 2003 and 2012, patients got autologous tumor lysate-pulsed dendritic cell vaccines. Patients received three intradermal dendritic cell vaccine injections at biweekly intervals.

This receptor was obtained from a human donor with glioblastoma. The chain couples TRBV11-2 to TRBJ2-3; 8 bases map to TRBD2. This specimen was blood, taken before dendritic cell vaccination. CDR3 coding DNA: TGTGCCAGCAGCTTAGGCCAAGGGACTAGTAGGACAGATACGCAGTATTTT. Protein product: CASSLGQGTSRTDTQYF.